Ten or more counts support the clone carrying this T cell receptor beta chain. This record comes from a study of neurological immune-mediated disorders. TCRdb called the 5' RACE reads again in MiXCR, with one record for every CDR3 protein. The data contain roughly 80,000 distinct CDR3 sequences, around 10% of them singletons. For the unsorted libraries, 2 million PBMCs stored at -80 C served as input. With 3 bases removed from V and 1 base from J, the gap between germline ends came to 8 bases. Germline V gene data show CDR1 as SQVTM and CDR2 as ANQGSEA. CDR3 length: 13 residues. The receptor comes from a man aged 35-49 years in good health. The sequencing sample was made of PBMCs. The chain combines TRBV29-1 with TRBJ2-3; D is uncertain. CDR3 sequence reads: CSVDRQGTDTQYF. CDR3 DNA sequence: TGCAGCGTTGATAGGCAAGGCACAGATACGCAGTATTTT.